The 22 T cell receptor beta chains in this list originate from one sample, sequenced in a study of T cell repertoires in cytomegalovirus infection. One entry per CDR3 protein results from TCRdb running MiXCR on the reads. This table has roughly 280,000 distinct CDR3 sequences, approximately 15% appearing once. The specimen sequenced was PBMCs. All receptors derive from a human donor in good health (CMV status not recorded). Some clones in this sample may be carry-over from other donors' samples.

About this clonotype: Relative to the germline gene, one junction end is altered; a read error may explain this. The chain couples TRBV4-1 to TRBJ2-3; a possible D gene is TRBD2 (5 bases). Germline loops: CDR1 MGHRA, CDR2 YSYEKL. The CDR3 extends over 17 amino acids. The chain's CDR3 is CASSQVGPSRGTDTQYF. In nucleotides, the CDR3 is TGTGCCAGCAGCCAAGTAGGGCCTTCGAGGGGCACAGATACGCAGTATTTT.

Notes on this clonotype: Possible read error: a much larger clone is one base away. CDR3 sequence reads: CATSFTGRGGFF. CDR3 in DNA: TGTGCCACCAGCTTTACAGGGAGGGGAGGTTTCTTT. V usage is TRBV7-2 and J usage is TRBJ1-1; D is possibly TRBD1 (6 bases). Germline V CDR1 and CDR2: SGHTA, FQGNSA. The CDR3 loop spans 12 amino acids.

This chain connects TRBV7-4 to TRBJ1-2; weak D call: TRBD1 (5 bases). Looked up from germline, CDR1 is SGHVT and CDR2 is SQSDAQ. This CDR3 has 16 residues. Trimming stripped 0 bases from V and 4 bases from J, with 15 bases between. This chain's CDR3 is CASSLAPGTEFYGYTF. The CDR3 DNA follows: TGTGCCAGCAGCTTAGCGCCTGGGACGGAGTTCTATGGCTACACCTTC.

The V gene is TRBV4-1, the J gene TRBJ2-1; the match to TRBD2 covers 10 bases. The germline V gene has CDR1 MGHRA and CDR2 YSYEKL. Trimming removed 5 bases from V and 8 bases from J; junction bases left unmatched: 12. This CDR3 contains 16 residues. The CDR3 DNA reads as TGCGCCAGCAGCGCCGGGGTAGCGGGGGGCTGGGATGAGCAGTTCTTC. Translated, it gives CASSAGVAGGWDEQFF.

This clonotype was recorded at least ten times. The chain couples TRBV20-1 to TRBJ1-1, with D perhaps TRBD1 (6 bases). The V gene's germline CDR1 is DFQATT and CDR2 SNEGSKA (reference sequence). The CDR3 runs to 11 residues. The V gene lost 7 bases and the J gene lost 6 bases, with 12 bases spanning the gap. CDR3 sequence: CSVDRTAEAFF. The CDR3 DNA sequence: TGCAGTGTTGATAGGACAGCTGAAGCTTTCTTT.

This clonotype was detected only a few times. The chain combines TRBV15 with TRBJ2-3; TRBD1 might be the D (5 bases). This CDR3 has 14 amino acids. V was trimmed by 1 base and J by 3 bases, leaving 8 bases between them. CDR1 LNHNV and CDR2 YYDKDF come from the germline V gene (reference sequence). CDR3 loop: CATSRGGVTDTQYF. CDR3 DNA: TGTGCCACCAGCAGAGGGGGCGTTACAGATACGCAGTATTTT.

This clonotype was recorded at least ten times. The V gene is TRBV7-2, the J gene TRBJ1-5, with D perhaps matching TRBD1 (5 bases). The germline V gene encodes CDR1 SGHTA and CDR2 FQGNSA. The length of the CDR3 is 13 residues. The germline V and J ends were trimmed by 3 bases and 3 bases, with 6 bases remaining between them. This chain's CDR3 is CASSFRANQPQHF. CDR3 DNA: TGTGCCAGCAGCTTCAGGGCCAATCAGCCCCAGCATTTT.

The rearrangement links TRBV6-1 to TRBJ1-5, with 7 bases lining up with TRBD1. Trimming cost V 2 bases and J 4 bases; bases outside gene matches: 2. CDR1 is MNHNS, CDR2 SASEGT, per germline. The CDR3 length is 14 residues. In DNA form, the CDR3 reads TGTGCCAGCAGTGAATCAGGGGGGAATCAGCCCCAGCATTTT. Translation gives CASSESGGNQPQHF.

This clonotype was counted only a few times. This chain connects TRBV28 to TRBJ2-3; D is possibly TRBD2 (6 bases). Trimming pared 8 bases from V and 1 base from J, leaving 19 bases between. There are 16 residues in the CDR3. Germline CDR1 MDHEN, CDR2 SYDVKM. The CDR3 nucleotides are TGTGCCAGCCGCCATGGGTTCGGGGGAGGCACAGATACGCAGTATTTT. Residues: CASRHGFGGGTDTQYF.

The chain joins TRBV20-1 to TRBJ2-1; 10 bases are shared with TRBD2. The V segment lost 6 bases and the J segment 8 bases; nucleotides outside the gene matches: 13. CDR1 DFQATT and CDR2 SNEGSKA come from the germline V gene (reference sequence). The CDR3 length is 15 residues. The CDR3 region is CSAINSGRANDEQFF. The CDR3 DNA reads TGCAGTGCGATCAACAGCGGGAGGGCCAACGATGAGCAGTTCTTC.

The sample holds many counts of this clonotype. The chain has TRBV6-6 and TRBJ1-4; a weak D match, TRBD1 (5 bases). V lost 6 bases, J lost 11 bases, and 13 bases lay in between. The CDR3 runs 12 residues. CDR1 is MNHNY, CDR2 SVGAGI, per germline (reference sequence). In nucleotides, the CDR3 is TGTGCCAGCAGCCCGGGGACCGGGAAACTGTTTTTT. It is translated as CASSPGTGKLFF.

This clonotype was seen ten or more times. The chain uses TRBV28 and TRBJ1-4; TRBD1 might be the D (6 bases). Trimming removed 8 bases from V and 7 bases from J, with 11 bases in between. The CDR3 consists of 12 residues. Germline V gene data show CDR1 as MDHEN and CDR2 as SYDVKM. In DNA, the CDR3 is TGTGCCAGCTCCCAAGGGGGTGAAAAACTGTTTTTT. It yields the protein CASSQGGEKLFF.

This clonotype was detected a few times. The V call is TRBV2, the J call TRBJ2-1; D is unresolved. The germline V and J ends were trimmed by 9 bases and 6 bases, with 9 bases remaining between them. Germline V gene sequence: CDR1 SNHLY, CDR2 FYNNEI. The CDR3 totals 11 residues. The CDR3 bases are TGTGCCAGGGGAAAGGCCAATGAGCAGTTCTTC. It codes for CARGKANEQFF.

This clonotype was counted ten times or more. The J gene is TRBJ2-5, the V gene TRBV7-2, with 9 bases matching TRBD1. The CDR3 spans 15 residues. J gave up 9 bases and V 4 bases, and 12 bases lay outside the gene matches. CDR1 is SGHTA, CDR2 FQGNSA, per germline. The CDR3 DNA reads as TGTGCCAGCAGCTCCGGGGACAGGGCCCAGGGGGCCCAGTACTTC. Its protein is CASSSGDRAQGAQYF.

The CDR3 loop reads CASSLLQGGGDEQYF. The CDR3 bases are TGTGCCAGCAGTTTATTGCAGGGGGGCGGCGACGAGCAGTACTTC. This sequence joins TRBV28 and TRBJ2-7; weak D call: TRBD1 (7 bases). V lost 1 base and J 5 bases, leaving 15 bases between the germline ends. Germline lookup yields CDR1 MDHEN and CDR2 SYDVKM. CDR3 length equals 15 residues.

In its sample, this clonotype was seen many times. The chain has TRBV28 and TRBJ2-4, with D perhaps matching TRBD1 or TRBD2 (5 bases each). Germline loops: CDR1 MDHEN, CDR2 SYDVKM. The V end lost 6 bases, the J end lost 1 base, and 13 bases lay between the germline ends. The CDR3 totals 15 residues. The CDR3 sequence: CASSSGAKAKNIQYF. For the CDR3, the DNA is TGTGCCAGCAGCTCCGGGGCCAAGGCCAAAAACATTCAGTACTTC.

Only a few counts were recorded for this clonotype. The genes are TRBV4-2 and TRBJ1-5; D possibly corresponds to TRBD1 (5 bases). Germline CDR1 LGHNA, CDR2 YNFKEQ. Trimming left V 3 bases short and J 1 base short, with 10 bases between. The CDR3 contains 15 residues. As DNA, the CDR3 is TGTGCCAGCAGCCACTCCAGGGAGAGCAATCAGCCCCAGCATTTT. This translates into CASSHSRESNQPQHF.

The CDR3, as DNA: TGTGCCAGTAACCGACCGGCTCTAGCGGGGGGGCCCGATACGCAGTATTTT. Encoded protein: CASNRPALAGGPDTQYF. V is TRBV19 and J is TRBJ2-3, with TRBD2 identical over 12 bases. The CDR3 is 17 amino acids. The J segment lost 6 bases and the V segment lost 7 bases, leaving 14 bases of the junction unmatched. Germline values: CDR1 LNHDA, CDR2 SQIVND (reference sequence).

The table lists this clonotype with many counts. The rearrangement joins TRBV7-6 to TRBJ1-5; perhaps TRBD1 as D (5 bases). This CDR3 comprises 18 residues. Germline V lookup: CDR1 SGHVS, CDR2 FNYEAQ. V was cut by 1 base and J by 0 bases, with 16 bases left in between. This CDR3 reads CASSLEGHRGDSNQPQHF. CDR3 coding DNA: TGTGCCAGCAGCTTAGAGGGCCATCGGGGGGATAGCAATCAGCCCCAGCATTTT.

The table lists this clonotype with a few counts. The gene calls are TRBV7-6 and TRBJ2-6; unclear D gene. The CDR3 has 13 amino acids. Germline V lookup: CDR1 SGHVS, CDR2 FNYEAQ. Trimming pared 9 bases from V and 0 bases from J, leaving 6 bases between. The CDR3, as DNA: TGTGCCAGTAGGAACTCTGGGGCCAACGTCCTGACTTTC. This gives the protein CASRNSGANVLTF. Complete variable domain (other parts from reference TRBV7-6 and TRBJ2-6): GAGVSQSPRYKVTKRGQDVALRCDPISGHVSLYWYRQALGQGPEFLTYFNYEAQQDKSGLPNDRFSAERPEGSISTLTIQRTEQRDSAMYRCASRNSGANVLTFGAGSRLTVL.

This clonotype was counted many times. The CDR3 region is CASSLTTVNQPQHF. CDR3 DNA: TGTGCCAGCAGTTTAACGACAGTAAATCAGCCCCAGCATTTT. The gene calls are TRBV12-3 or TRBV12-4 and TRBJ1-5; maybe TRBD1 (5 bases). This CDR3 spans 14 amino acids. V was cut by 2 bases and J by 4 bases, with 9 bases left in between.

This clonotype was recorded many times. The chain carries TRBV7-8 and TRBJ1-2; TRBD1 agrees at 9 bases. CDR1 and CDR2 (germline): SGHVS, FQNEAQ. Unmatched junction bases numbered 3, after V lost 1 base and J lost 0 bases. The length of the CDR3 is 16 residues. CDR3 residues: CASSLEGQGTNYGYTF. In DNA form, the CDR3 reads TGTGCCAGCAGCTTAGAAGGACAGGGGACTAACTATGGCTACACCTTC.